The present T cell receptor (beta chain) was sequenced within a study of shared clonotypes between healthy human individuals. As processed by the authors: Filtering was not the same, since immunoSEQ gave junction-only sequences without quality scores. The assay was immunoSEQ multiplex PCR, and TCRdb's table has in-frame clones only and misses some. The V and J calls and clone size come from that table; D and trimming were worked out from the DNA. The table shows a few million clones, with roughly 90% occurring only once. Germline V gene sequence: CDR1 MGHRA, CDR2 YSYEKL. With 4 bases removed from V and 2 bases from J, the gap between germline ends came to 18 bases. This CDR3 comprises 17 residues.

Sequencing was carried out using naive CD4+ T cells from PBMCs. As to subset: CD45RA+ positively selected. The V gene is TRBV4-1, the J gene TRBJ2-1; D gene uncertain. The TCR originated in a man between 18 and 35 years old in good health. Some clones in this sample may be carry-over from other donors' samples. This CDR3 is CASSPRALLGPYNEQFF. CDR3 nucleotide sequence: TGCGCCAGCAGCCCCCGTGCCCTGCTAGGCCCCTACAATGAGCAGTTCTTC.